The T cell receptor (beta chain) under discussion was sequenced for a study of T cells in Graves' hyperthyroidism and ophthalmopathy. Study results and limitations: Peripheral blood also featured most of the thyroid clonotypes expanded above 0.001.

V was clipped by 1 base and J by 7 bases, with 8 bases between them. The germline V gene encodes CDR1 SQVTM and CDR2 ANQGSEA. The CDR3 has 11 residues. As regards this clonotype: As yet, its antigen is unknown.

Template material for amplifying TCR beta CDR3 regions consisted of RNA transcripts. The HTBI primer set drove a first-round RT-PCR of the TCR CDR3. TCRdb called the multiplex PCR reads again in MiXCR, with one record for every CDR3 protein. The sample contains roughly 280,000 distinct CDR3 sequences, about 20% of which appear only once. Ophthalmopathy cases met thresholds of Clinical Activity Score at least 3, NOSPECS grade at least 4 and duration under 3 months. Used for diagnoses were clinical symptoms, serum thyroxine and TRAb, thyroid ultrasound and orbital computed tomography. The sequencing sample was made of blood. The clonotype originates from a man between 25 and 39 years old with Graves' ophthalmopathy. The chain couples TRBV29-1 to TRBJ2-7; D might be TRBD2 (6 bases). Here the CDR3 DNA reads TGCAGCGTTGAAGGGGAGGTGGAGCAGTACTTC. Translation gives CSVEGEVEQYF.